The subject of this entry is one T cell receptor beta chain. The antigen is not known. This entry is derived from a study of cytomegalovirus exposure and HLA in healthy donors. Study-level background: Genotyping of 430 or so donors showed that over 80% belonged to the Caucasian-associated ancestry cluster. Whole-study findings and limits: Sequence variants that were highly shared formed a cluster that was likely a sequencing artifact.

CDR1 SGDLS and CDR2 YYNGEE come from the germline V gene. The CDR3 extends over 13 amino acids. Trimming took off 0 bases at V and 3 bases at J, with 6 bases between the two ends. Primers included in the PCR were 60 Vbeta and 13 Jbeta primers. Generated by immunoSEQ multiplex PCR, the TCRdb table keeps only in-frame clones and is missing some. Altogether 150,000 to 180,000 clones are present, about 80% being singletons, with the ten largest covering 10% to 15%. Sequencing input: PBMCs. The receptor was isolated from a young man in good health and CMV-seropositive. V is TRBV9 and J is TRBJ2-5, with a possible D match to TRBD2 (6 bases). CDR3 in DNA: TGTGCCAGCAGCGTAGGGGAGGAAGAGACCCAGTACTTC. Translated, it gives CASSVGEEETQYF. Together with reference TRBV9 and TRBJ2-5, the CDR3 gives the full variable domain: DSGVTQTPKHLITATGQRVTLRCSPRSGDLSVYWYQQSLDQGLQFLIQYYNGEERAKGNILERFSAQQFPDLHSELNLSSLELGDSALYFCASSVGEEETQYFGPGTRLLVL.